The 21 T cell receptor beta chains below come from one sample, sequenced in a study of T cells after yellow fever vaccination (dated by TCRdb to between 2018 and 2021). Reading the label with the study, this specimen's treatment or condition is: live attenuated yellow fever vaccine strain. The library was generated by 5' RACE. Sequenced on an Illumina HiSeq 2500. TCRdb trimmed the raw reads at Q25, called clones with MiXCR and kept productive beta chains. CDR3 protein duplicates are merged, each entry listing the most common genes and DNA. In this sample the table shows about 340,000 distinct CDR3 sequences, 8.5% to 9% of which occur a single time. The ten largest clones add up to roughly 18% of the sample. Sequences were derived from PBMCs, sampled on the day of the first yellow fever vaccination. These receptors were taken from a man younger than 35 who received the YFV17D yellow fever vaccine.

The chain has TRBV5-1 and TRBJ2-5, with D hard to call. The CDR3 is 13 residues long. V was cut by 1 base and J by 3 bases, with 7 bases left in between. Germline assignment: CDR1 SGHRS and CDR2 YFSETQ. The CDR3 region has the DNA TGCGCCAGCAGCTTGCAGCCAGAAGAGACCCAGTACTTC. Translated, it gives CASSLQPEETQYF.

There are a few counts of this clonotype. The chain uses TRBV7-3 and TRBJ2-7, with 7 positions matching TRBD1. CDR1 SGHTA and CDR2 FQGTGA come from the germline V gene. The CDR3 has 14 residues. V shed 5 bases and J 5 bases; nucleotides not matched to a gene: 9. The CDR3 bases are TGTGCCAGCAGCGCCTCGACAGGGCTCCACGAGCAGTACTTC. Translated: CASSASTGLHEQYF. Full variable domain (outside the CDR3, taken from reference TRBV7-3 and TRBJ2-7): GAGVSQTPSNKVTEKGKYVELRCDPISGHTALYWYRQSLGQGPEFLIYFQGTGAADDSGLPNDRFFAVRPEGSVSTLKIQRTERGDSAVYLCASSASTGLHEQYFGPGTRLTVT.

This clonotype was detected ten times or more. CDR3 protein: CASSQDPGQGNSPLHF. CDR3 nucleotide sequence: TGTGCCAGCAGCCAAGATCCGGGACAGGGTAATTCACCCCTCCACTTT. The V gene is TRBV4-2, the J gene TRBJ1-6; the match to TRBD1 covers 9 bases. The CDR3 sequence is 16 residues long. CDR1 and CDR2 from the germline V gene are LGHNA and YNFKEQ. The J segment lost 6 bases and the V segment lost 0 bases, leaving 3 bases of the junction unmatched.

The rearrangement links TRBV19 to TRBJ1-1; perhaps TRBD1 as D (6 bases). CDR1 and CDR2 (germline): LNHDA, SQIVND (reference sequence). This CDR3 comprises 12 residues. Trimming took 6 bases from V and 4 from J, leaving 9 bases between them. CDR3 loop: CASRVQGTEAFF. The DNA of the CDR3 is TGTGCCAGTAGAGTACAGGGCACTGAAGCTTTCTTT.

This clonotype was counted a few times. This sequence joins TRBV6-2 or TRBV6-3 and TRBJ1-1; D gene unclear. The germline V gene has CDR1 MNHEY and CDR2 SVGEGT. The CDR3 extends over 14 amino acids. Trimming removed 5 bases from V and 4 bases from J, with 14 bases in between. The CDR3: CASSLGLMSTEAFF. The CDR3 DNA follows: TGTGCCAGCAGTCTTGGACTCATGAGCACTGAAGCTTTCTTT.

This sequence joins TRBV5-6 and TRBJ1-5; 7 positions match TRBD1. The V gene's germline CDR1 is SGHDT and CDR2 YYEEEE. After removal of 4 bases from V and 4 bases from J, the junction contained 8 bases not matched to a gene. CDR3 length: 15 amino acids. The CDR3 sequence is CASSRWDRSNQPQHF. DNA of the CDR3: TGTGCCAGCAGCCGCTGGGACAGATCAAATCAGCCCCAGCATTTT.

This clonotype was counted only a few times. The rearrangement uses TRBV11-2 and TRBJ2-1; 12 nucleotides agree with TRBD1. Trimming removed 0 bases from V and 8 bases from J; junction bases left unmatched: 5. The CDR3 runs 16 residues. The germline V gene has CDR1 SGHAT and CDR2 FQNNGV. The CDR3 loop is CASSLDAGTGGDEQFF. The CDR3 DNA follows: TGTGCCAGCAGCTTAGACGCCGGGACAGGGGGCGATGAGCAGTTCTTC. The whole variable domain, remainder taken from reference TRBV11-2 and TRBJ2-1, is EAGVAQSPRYKIIEKRQSVAFWCNPISGHATLYWYQQILGQGPKLLIQFQNNGVVDDSQLPKDRFSAERLKGVDSTLKIQPAKLEDSAVYLCASSLDAGTGGDEQFFGPGTRLTVL.

This clonotype was picked up many times. This sequence joins TRBV5-1 and TRBJ1-1; D is unresolved. V was cut by 1 base and J by 1 base, with 8 bases left in between. CDR1 is SGHRS and CDR2 is YFSETQ in the germline V gene. The CDR3 length is 14 residues. The CDR3 is CASSLFDPNTEAFF. The CDR3 bases are TGCGCCAGCAGCTTGTTCGACCCGAACACTGAAGCTTTCTTT.

This clonotype was seen more than once but under ten times. This rearrangement joins TRBV28 to TRBJ2-4; D unclear. Germline CDR1 is MDHEN and CDR2 is SYDVKM. V lost 5 bases to trimming and J lost 8 bases, with 7 bases between them. The CDR3 extends over 11 amino acids. CDR3 nucleotide sequence: TGTGCCAGCAGTCCAAGGGACATTCAGTACTTC. Amino acids: CASSPRDIQYF.

As DNA, the CDR3 is TGTGCCAGCAGCCCCCGCCGGACCCGGGGGTTCTATGGCTACACCTTC. This sequence encodes CASSPRRTRGFYGYTF. The chain employs TRBV6-2 or TRBV6-3 and TRBJ1-2; D is perhaps TRBD1 (5 bases). The V end was cut by 6 bases, the J end by 4 bases, with 21 bases between. The CDR3 covers 16 residues. In germline, CDR1 is MNHEY, CDR2 SVGEGT.

This clonotype was detected only a few times. The chain is built from TRBV5-1 and TRBJ1-1; no firm D call. Germline assignment: CDR1 SGHRS and CDR2 YFSETQ. This CDR3 contains 14 residues. V dropped 4 bases and J dropped 4 bases, with 14 bases sitting between them. CDR3 amino acids: CASSLEGYATEAFF. DNA for the CDR3: TGCGCCAGCAGCCTCGAAGGGTATGCCACTGAAGCTTTCTTT.

This clonotype was detected a few times. The CDR3 nucleotides are TGTGCCAGCAGCGCCGCCCCAGTTGGCAATCAGCCCCAGCATTTT. This gives the protein CASSAAPVGNQPQHF. The genes are TRBV7-2 and TRBJ1-5; no definite D call. CDR1 and CDR2 from the germline V gene are SGHTA and FQGNSA. Trimming left V 5 bases short and J 2 bases short, with 13 bases between. The CDR3 runs to 15 residues.

This clonotype showed up many times. The rearrangement joins TRBV20-1 to TRBJ2-1; 7 nucleotides agree with TRBD2. CDR1 DFQATT and CDR2 SNEGSKA come from the germline V gene (reference sequence). Unmatched junction bases numbered 5, after V lost 0 bases and J lost 6 bases. CDR3 size: 14 residues. This CDR3 is CSAREWTSTNEQFF. The CDR3 DNA reads TGCAGTGCTAGAGAGTGGACTAGTACCAATGAGCAGTTCTTC.

CDR3 coding DNA: TGTGCCAGCAGTTACAGGGACAGGGGTACAGATACGCAGTATTTT. Amino acids: CASSYRDRGTDTQYF. The V and J genes are TRBV6-5 and TRBJ2-3; the match to TRBD1 covers 10 bases. CDR1 MNHEY and CDR2 SVGAGI come from the germline V gene. CDR3 length: 15 residues. The junction had 2 bases not matched to a gene; V was cut back by 2 bases and J by 3 bases.

This clonotype was counted at least ten times. V usage is TRBV7-3 and J usage is TRBJ2-2, with 7 bases aligning to TRBD2. Trimming at V came to 6 bases and at J to 5 bases, leaving 9 bases not matched to a gene. CDR1 is SGHTA, CDR2 FQGTGA, per germline. The CDR3 runs to 15 residues. CDR3 bases: TGTGCCAGCAGTATGGGACTACCCGCGACCGGGGAGCTGTTTTTT. Translated: CASSMGLPATGELFF. Using reference TRBV7-3 and TRBJ2-2 for the parts outside the CDR3, the full variable domain is GAGVSQTPSNKVTEKGKYVELRCDPISGHTALYWYRQSLGQGPEFLIYFQGTGAADDSGLPNDRFFAVRPEGSVSTLKIQRTERGDSAVYLCASSMGLPATGELFFGEGSRLTVL.

V usage is TRBV7-9 and J usage is TRBJ2-1; tentative D call: TRBD1 (5 bases). V was clipped by 6 bases and J by 8 bases, with 11 bases between them. This CDR3 is 12 amino acids long. Germline CDR1 and CDR2: SEHNR and FQNEAQ (reference sequence). The CDR3 region is CASSYGAYEQFF. The CDR3 DNA follows: TGTGCCAGCAGTTATGGGGCATATGAGCAGTTCTTC.

This clonotype was detected many times. The chain uses TRBV15 and TRBJ2-1; possible D gene TRBD2, 6 bases. The CDR3 has 16 residues. Germline lookup yields CDR1 LNHNV and CDR2 YYDKDF (reference sequence). Trimming pared 5 bases from V and 2 bases from J, leaving 16 bases between. The CDR3 bases are TGTGCCACCAGCGCCCACGGGGGTGATCCCTACAATGAGCAGTTCTTC. This translates into CATSAHGGDPYNEQFF.

CDR3 nucleotide sequence: TGCGCCAGCAGCCTGACAGGGGTCGTCACCGGGGAGCTGTTTTTT. Protein product: CASSLTGVVTGELFF. This chain uses TRBV5-1 with TRBJ2-2, with 8 nucleotides matching TRBD1. Germline-derived CDR1 and CDR2 are SGHRS and YFSETQ. CDR3 size: 15 residues. The ends lost 4 bases at V and 4 bases at J; junction bases unmatched: 6.

This clonotype came up many times. This chain uses TRBV10-3 with TRBJ2-3; TRBD1 matches at 11 bases. After removal of 4 bases from V and 2 bases from J, the junction contained 2 bases not matched to a gene. This CDR3 region has 15 residues. Germline assignment: CDR1 ENHRY and CDR2 SYGVKD. The CDR3 reads CAISADRGPTDTQYF. As DNA, the CDR3 is TGTGCCATCAGTGCGGACAGGGGGCCCACAGATACGCAGTATTTT.

This clonotype was picked up many times. The chain is built from TRBV12-3 or TRBV12-4 and TRBJ2-5, with no clear D. V was cut by 5 bases and J by 4 bases, with 20 bases left in between. This CDR3 has 16 amino acids. The CDR3 loop reads CASSPPGPGTGETQYF. For the CDR3, the DNA is TGTGCCAGCAGTCCCCCCGGGCCTGGAACTGGAGAGACCCAGTACTTC.

This clonotype was counted at least ten times. This sequence joins TRBV7-2 and TRBJ2-1; possibly TRBD2 for D (6 bases). From germline, CDR1 is SGHTA and CDR2 FQGNSA. V gave up 8 bases and J gave up 9 bases, with 17 bases separating them. CDR3 size: 13 residues. This CDR3 is CASGTSVGREQFF. Here the CDR3 DNA reads TGTGCCAGCGGGACTTCCGTAGGACGTGAGCAGTTCTTC.